These 28 T cell receptor beta chains originate from one sample sequenced in a study of neurological immune-mediated disorders. TCRdb passed the 5' RACE reads through MiXCR, listing each CDR3 protein once. The sample lists under 50,000 distinct CDR3 sequences, 11% occurring once. The sequenced sample was CD4+ T cells from blood. The receptors here all came from a woman in her twenties or thirties with HTLV-1-associated myelopathy (HAM/TSP).

This clonotype showed up many times. CDR3 region: CATSRPQGGEFF. Written as DNA, the CDR3 is TGTGCCACCAGCAGACCACAGGGAGGGGAGTTCTTC. This sequence joins TRBV15 and TRBJ2-1; TRBD2 is a possible D gene (7 bases). The CDR3 runs 12 residues. The V gene's germline CDR1 is LNHNV and CDR2 YYDKDF (reference sequence). With 2 bases removed from V and 14 bases from J, the gap between germline ends came to 13 bases.

This clonotype has at least ten counts. The chain links TRBV20-1 to TRBJ1-2, with D possibly TRBD1 on 5 matching bases. V lost 3 bases, J lost 2 bases, and 16 bases lay in between. CDR1 is DFQATT and CDR2 is SNEGSKA in the germline V gene (reference sequence). CDR3 length: 15 residues. The CDR3 DNA sequence: TGCAGTGCTAGTCGAGGGACCGCTGTCAACTATGGCTACACCTTC. Protein: CSASRGTAVNYGYTF.

This clonotype was observed at least ten times. This chain joins TRBV2 and TRBJ2-7; TRBD1 matches at 8 bases. The CDR3 is made up of 14 amino acids. Per germline, CDR1 SNHLY and CDR2 FYNNEI. Losses at the gene ends were 6 bases for V and 1 base for J; bases not matched to a gene: 5. In nucleotides, the CDR3 is TGTGCCAGCAGCAGACAGGGGAAGTCCTACGAGCAGTACTTC. Its protein is CASSRQGKSYEQYF.

This clonotype has a count of ten or more. The rearrangement uses TRBV6-5 and TRBJ1-2; possibly TRBD1 for D (5 bases). CDR3 length equals 15 residues. Trimming shortened V by 4 bases and J by 0 bases, and 12 bases separated the two germline ends. Per the germline V gene, CDR1 is MNHEY and CDR2 is SVGAGI. CDR3 sequence (DNA): TGTGCCAGCAGTTCCACGGGGGGGGCTAACTATGGCTACACCTTC. Translating gives CASSSTGGANYGYTF.

This clonotype was counted many times. This chain connects TRBV6-5 to TRBJ2-1; D gene unclear. This CDR3 is 13 amino acids long. CDR1 and CDR2 (germline): MNHEY, SVGAGI. The V end lost 6 bases, the J end lost 4 bases, and 10 bases lay between the germline ends. The CDR3 protein is CASRESDYNEQFF. The CDR3 DNA follows: TGTGCCAGCAGAGAATCAGATTACAATGAGCAGTTCTTC.

This clonotype has a count of ten or more. This rearrangement joins TRBV3-1 to TRBJ2-5; 9 bases are a match to TRBD2. Germline V lookup: CDR1 LGHDT, CDR2 YNNKEL (reference sequence). Trimming removed 2 bases from V and 2 bases from J; junction bases left unmatched: 0. This CDR3 is built from 14 residues. CDR3 sequence (DNA): TGTGCCAGCAGCCAAAGCGGGGGGCAAGAGACCCAGTACTTC. This encodes CASSQSGGQETQYF.

This clonotype has a count of ten or more. The V gene is TRBV9, the J gene TRBJ2-7, with 8 bases identical to TRBD1. Trimming cost V 0 bases and J 3 bases; bases outside gene matches: 2. Germline-derived CDR1 and CDR2 are SGDLS and YYNGEE. The CDR3 spans 14 residues. The CDR3 region has the DNA TGTGCCAGCAGCGTAGGACAGGGGCACTACGAGCAGTACTTC. It specifies CASSVGQGHYEQYF.

This clonotype showed up many times. The J gene is TRBJ1-5, the V gene TRBV6-1, with D maybe TRBD1 (5 bases). Trimming pared 0 bases from V and 3 bases from J, leaving 18 bases between. Germline CDR1 MNHNS, CDR2 SASEGT. This CDR3 contains 18 residues. CDR3 DNA sequence: TGTGCCAGCAGTGAAGCGCTGCGGGGCTCGGCCCTCAATCAGCCCCAGCATTTT. It is translated as CASSEALRGSALNQPQHF.

This clonotype was detected ten times or more. This chain joins TRBV4-1 and TRBJ1-6; no reliable D call. Looked up from germline, CDR1 is MGHRA and CDR2 is YSYEKL. This CDR3 contains 16 residues. Trimming stripped 3 bases from V and 7 bases from J, with 16 bases between. CDR3 sequence: CASSQSASTDNSPLHF. For the CDR3, the DNA is TGCGCCAGCAGCCAGTCAGCTTCTACGGACAATTCACCCCTCCACTTT.

This clonotype was detected ten times or more. The chain uses TRBV10-3 and TRBJ2-1, with TRBD2 matching over 14 bases. V gave up 9 bases and J gave up 11 bases; unmatched junction bases: 9. This CDR3 has 14 amino acids. CDR1 is ENHRY, CDR2 SYGVKD, per germline. The CDR3, as DNA: TGTGCCATTGGGACTAGCGGGGGCGCACCAAAGCAGTTCTTC. Its translation: CAIGTSGGAPKQFF.

This clonotype was seen at least ten times. This chain connects TRBV6-6 to TRBJ1-4, with D uncertain. V lost 1 base to trimming and J lost 0 bases, with 9 bases between them. The germline gives CDR1 MNHNY, CDR2 SVGAGI (reference sequence). The CDR3 sequence is 16 residues long. The DNA of the CDR3 is TGTGCCAGCAGTTACTGGAACCCTCCAACTAATGAAAAACTGTTTTTT. Protein: CASSYWNPPTNEKLFF.

This clonotype was recorded many times. The chain employs TRBV7-9 and TRBJ1-6; D is perhaps TRBD1 (6 bases). Deletions cut 5 bases from V and 6 bases from J, with 17 bases between. The germline V gene encodes CDR1 SEHNR and CDR2 FQNEAQ (reference sequence). This CDR3 contains 16 residues. The CDR3 DNA is TGTGCCAGCAGCCGGCACGGGGGGCCAATTAATTCACCCCTCCACTTT. This codes for CASSRHGGPINSPLHF.

Of note for this clonotype: One end of the junction fails to match germline, which may point to a read error. This rearrangement joins TRBV5-6 to TRBJ1-1, with D possibly being TRBD1 (5 bases). The CDR3 is 16 amino acids. Per germline, CDR1 SGHDT and CDR2 YYEEEE. CDR3: CASILGSGDLNTEAFF. The CDR3 DNA follows: TGTGCCAGCATCTTGGGATCGGGGGATTTAAACACTGAAGCTTTCTTT. Combining the CDR3 with reference TRBV5-6 and TRBJ1-1 gives the whole variable domain DAGVTQSPTHLIKTRGQQVTLRCSPKSGHDTVSWYQQALGQGPQFIFQYYEEEERQRGNFPDRFSGHQFPNYSSELNVNALLLGDSALYLCASILGSGDLNTEAFFGQGTRLTVV.

Here the CDR3 reads CASRTGQVSHPQHF. The CDR3 nucleotides are TGTGCCAGCAGAACGGGACAGGTGTCTCATCCCCAGCATTTT. The chain has TRBV2 and TRBJ1-5, with 8 bases aligning to TRBD1. The CDR3 spans 14 residues. With 6 bases clipped from V and 10 bases from J, the junction kept 11 bases outside the gene matches. Germline loops: CDR1 SNHLY, CDR2 FYNNEI.

This clonotype was seen repeatedly, ten times or more. The V call is TRBV10-3, the J call TRBJ2-2; TRBD1 is a possible D gene (6 bases). Per germline, CDR1 ENHRY and CDR2 SYGVKD. This CDR3 is 14 amino acids long. V lost 6 bases, J lost 1 base, and 9 bases lay in between. CDR3 region: CAISGQQNTGELFF. CDR3 sequence (DNA): TGTGCCATCAGCGGACAGCAGAACACCGGGGAGCTGTTTTTT.

This clonotype was detected ten times or more. This chain joins TRBV5-1 and TRBJ1-3, with D unresolved. The V gene's germline CDR1 is SGHRS and CDR2 YFSETQ. The CDR3 is 14 amino acids. Between the trimmed V and J ends, which lost 4 bases and 4 bases, there was a span of 12 bases. In DNA form, the CDR3 reads TGCGCCAGCAGCCCAGACCAACAGGGAAACACCATATATTTT. Its translation is CASSPDQQGNTIYF.

A note on this clonotype: The junction departs from germline at one end; a sequencing error may be responsible. CDR3 protein: CASRWDGNSPLNF. The CDR3, as DNA: TGCGCCAGCAGGTGGGACGGCAATTCACCCCTTAACTTT. The chain combines TRBV5-1 with TRBJ1-6; a possible D gene is TRBD1 (5 bases). From germline, CDR1 is SGHRS and CDR2 YFSETQ. The CDR3 is made up of 13 amino acids.

This clonotype was found many times. V usage is TRBV12-3 or TRBV12-4 and J usage is TRBJ2-2; D not certain. Trimming stripped 0 bases from V and 7 bases from J, with 9 bases between. This CDR3 contains 14 residues. The CDR3 DNA is TGTGCCAGCAGTTTAGCGGATCGAGGCGGGGAGCTGTTTTTT. Translated, it gives CASSLADRGGELFF.

Worth noting for this clonotype: Since a much larger clone is just one base distant, this may be a read error. This chain uses TRBV18 with TRBJ1-1, with TRBD1 as a possible D gene (5 bases). The V gene's germline CDR1 is KGHSH and CDR2 LQKENI. V was pared by 4 bases and J by 6 bases, with 12 bases between. The CDR3 is 13 residues long. The CDR3 region has the DNA TGTGCCAGCTCACACCCAGGGTTCCCTGAAGCTTTCTTT. Encoded protein: CASSHPGFPEAFF.

Details on this clonotype: Its ends do not fully match the called genes, so a read error is possible. The rearrangement uses TRBV5-1 and TRBJ1-1, with TRBD1 as a possible D gene (6 bases). Germline CDR1 reads SGHRS; CDR2 reads YFSETQ. The CDR3 loop spans 14 amino acids. CDR3 residues: CTSSPGGGSTEAFF. The CDR3 nucleotides are TGCACCAGCAGCCCGGGAGGGGGGTCCACTGAAGCTTTCTTT.

This clonotype was observed many times. The rearrangement uses TRBV5-1 and TRBJ2-7; D remains ambiguous. Germline assignment: CDR1 SGHRS and CDR2 YFSETQ. V gave up 4 bases and J gave up 0 bases, with 11 bases separating them. The CDR3 sequence is 14 residues long. DNA for the CDR3: TGCGCCAGCAGCAGGCTAAGTAGCTCCTACGAGCAGTACTTC. The encoded protein is CASSRLSSSYEQYF. The variable domain in full, completed from reference TRBV5-1 and TRBJ2-7, reads KAGVTQTPRYLIKTRGQQVTLSCSPISGHRSVSWYQQTPGQGLQFLFEYFSETQRNKGNFPGRFSGRQFSNSRSEMNVSTLELGDSALYLCASSRLSSSYEQYFGPGTRLTVT.

This clonotype came up many times. This chain uses TRBV19 with TRBJ1-5; a weak D match, TRBD1 (6 bases). V lost 2 bases and J 1 base, leaving 15 bases between the germline ends. This CDR3 is 17 amino acids long. CDR1 LNHDA and CDR2 SQIVND come from the germline V gene (reference sequence). For the CDR3, the DNA is TGTGCCAGTAGTATAAGTAAGGGGGGATTGAGCAATCAGCCCCAGCATTTT. Protein: CASSISKGGLSNQPQHF.

V and J are TRBV5-1 and TRBJ2-1; 10 positions match TRBD2. CDR3 length: 16 amino acids. J gave up 10 bases and V 7 bases, and 17 bases lay outside the gene matches. The germline V gene encodes CDR1 SGHRS and CDR2 YFSETQ. The CDR3 loop reads CASGSTSGAPHGEQFF. For the CDR3, the DNA is TGCGCCAGCGGCTCAACTAGCGGGGCCCCCCACGGAGAGCAGTTCTTC.

This clonotype was found many times. The rearrangement joins TRBV2 to TRBJ1-2; TRBD1 is a possible D gene (6 bases). This CDR3 has 14 residues. V shed 4 bases and J shed 4 bases, with 13 bases lying between them. Germline values: CDR1 SNHLY, CDR2 FYNNEI. CDR3 DNA: TGTGCCAGCAGTGGGGGTCAGGGGAGCTATGGCTACACCTTC. The encoded protein is CASSGGQGSYGYTF. The whole variable domain, remainder taken from reference TRBV2 and TRBJ1-2, is EPEVTQTPSHQVTQMGQEVILRCVPISNHLYFYWYRQILGQKVEFLVSFYNNEISEKSEIFDDQFSVERPDGSNFTLKIRSTKLEDSAMYFCASSGGQGSYGYTFGSGTRLTVV.

This clonotype was seen ten or more times. The V gene is TRBV28, the J gene TRBJ1-6, with D possibly matching TRBD1 (6 bases). The V end was cut by 2 bases, the J end by 10 bases, with 12 bases between. The CDR3 is 14 residues long. Germline V lookup: CDR1 MDHEN, CDR2 SYDVKM. The CDR3 spells CASSLRGVDSPLHF. CDR3 nucleotides: TGTGCCAGCAGTTTAAGGGGGGTAGACTCACCCCTCCACTTT.

This clonotype was counted at least ten times. The chain uses TRBV11-1 and TRBJ2-7, with TRBD1 matching over 7 bases. There are 13 residues in the CDR3. Trimming cost V 6 bases and J 0 bases; bases outside gene matches: 2. CDR1 is SGHAT and CDR2 is FQDESV in the germline V gene (reference sequence). The CDR3 here is CASRRDSSYEQYF. The CDR3 region has the DNA TGTGCCAGCAGACGGGACAGCTCCTACGAGCAGTACTTC.

This clonotype occurred many times. The chain carries TRBV5-1 and TRBJ2-1; TRBD2 matches 7 bases. CDR3 length: 14 amino acids. Trimming at V came to 4 bases and at J to 5 bases, leaving 6 bases not matched to a gene. From germline, CDR1 is SGHRS and CDR2 YFSETQ. This CDR3 reads CASSRTSLDNEQFF. DNA for the CDR3: TGCGCCAGCAGCCGGACTAGTCTAGACAATGAGCAGTTCTTC.

This clonotype was counted many times. The chain links TRBV5-1 to TRBJ2-6, with no clear D. The germline CDR1 and CDR2 sequences are SGHRS and YFSETQ. V was clipped by 4 bases and J by 0 bases, with 8 bases between them. The CDR3 is 15 amino acids. The CDR3 nucleotides read TGCGCCAGCAGCCCGAACCTCTCTGGGGCCAACGTCCTGACTTTC. Its protein is CASSPNLSGANVLTF.